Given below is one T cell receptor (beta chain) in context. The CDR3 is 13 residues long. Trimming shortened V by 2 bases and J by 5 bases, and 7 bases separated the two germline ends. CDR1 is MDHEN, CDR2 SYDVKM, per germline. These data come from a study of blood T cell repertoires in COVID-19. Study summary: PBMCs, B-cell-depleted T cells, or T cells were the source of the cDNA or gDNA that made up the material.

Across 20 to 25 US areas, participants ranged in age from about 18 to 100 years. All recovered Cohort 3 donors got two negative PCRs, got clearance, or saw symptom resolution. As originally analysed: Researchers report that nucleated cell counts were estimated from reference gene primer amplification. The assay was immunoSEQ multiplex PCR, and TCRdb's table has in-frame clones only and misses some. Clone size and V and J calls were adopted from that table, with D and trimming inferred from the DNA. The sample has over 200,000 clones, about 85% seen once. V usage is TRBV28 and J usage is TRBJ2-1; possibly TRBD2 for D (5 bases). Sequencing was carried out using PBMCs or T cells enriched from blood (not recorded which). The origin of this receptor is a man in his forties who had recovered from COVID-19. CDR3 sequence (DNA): TGTGCCAGCAGTTTAGGACTGAACAATGAGCAGTTCTTC. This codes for CASSLGLNNEQFF.